This T cell receptor beta chain was documented in a study of blood T cells in healthy people across ages. General study results and limits: Estimates drawn from one million T cells were deemed to understate diversity. The fall in TCR beta diversity per million T cells was roughly linear with age. It was not known whether donors were CMV positive (a possible confounder of expanded clonotype changes).

Per individual sample, total RNA of at least 6 micrograms was extracted. With a J-beta primer mix and a sample-barcoded 5' primer, a second PCR ran roughly 6 to 12 cycles. A single record per CDR3 protein comes from TCRdb applying MiXCR to the 5' RACE reads. The data show more than 650,000 distinct CDR3 sequences, roughly 50% seen once. After removal of 11 bases from V and 0 bases from J, the junction contained 4 bases not matched to a gene. The CDR3 has 13 residues. This clonotype was counted only a few times. What it binds is unknown. This clonotype was sampled from a man older than 75 in good health. V gene TRBV12-3 or TRBV12-4 combines with J gene TRBJ1-1; 9 nucleotides match TRBD1. Specimen: blood. CDR3 loop: CAEGQGLNTEAFF. In DNA form, the CDR3 reads TGTGCCGAGGGACAGGGCCTGAACACTGAAGCTTTCTTT.